One sample yielded the 13 T cell receptor beta chains listed below, sequenced in a study of tumor T cells in aggressive B-cell lymphoma. Libraries were prepared by immunoSEQ multiplex PCR; TCRdb keeps only in-frame clonotypes and omits some of them. This table has 3,900 or so clones, 86% appearing once. Material: tumor tissue. Source of these receptors: an adult with diffuse large B cell lymphoma.

The CDR3 region has the DNA TGTGCCAGCAGCAAGGCGGGGGGGCCAGAGACCCAGTACTTC. This gives the protein CASSKAGGPETQYF. This rearrangement joins TRBV9 to TRBJ2-5; TRBD2 matches at 9 bases. CDR1 and CDR2 from the germline V gene are SGDLS and YYNGEE. The CDR3 length is 14 residues. The junction had 5 bases not matched to a gene; V was cut back by 4 bases and J by 4 bases.

This sequence joins TRBV27 and TRBJ2-1; TRBD1 aligns across 8 bases. This CDR3 region has 13 residues. J gave up 4 bases and V 6 bases, and 2 bases lay outside the gene matches. CDR1 is MNHEY, CDR2 SMNVEV, per germline (reference sequence). The CDR3 spells CASSWTGYNEQFF. The CDR3 region has the DNA TGTGCCAGCAGCTGGACAGGGTACAATGAGCAGTTCTTC.

This chain joins TRBV7-3 and TRBJ1-6, with TRBD1 as a possible D gene (6 bases). This CDR3 region has 14 residues. The V end was cut by 6 bases, the J end by 7 bases, with 13 bases between. The germline CDR1 and CDR2 sequences are SGHTA and FQGTGA. The CDR3 DNA reads as TGTGCCAGCAGAGATGGGACAAGAAATTCACCCCTCCACTTT. Translating it yields CASRDGTRNSPLHF.

This chain joins TRBV28 and TRBJ2-7, with a tentative D call TRBD1 (6 bases). V lost 1 base and J 5 bases, leaving 9 bases between the germline ends. The V gene's germline CDR1 is MDHEN and CDR2 SYDVKM. The CDR3 is made up of 13 amino acids. The DNA for the CDR3 is TGTGCCAGCAGTTTATTCGGGACACACGAGCAGTACTTC. Residues: CASSLFGTHEQYF. Supplemented by reference TRBV28 and TRBJ2-7, the full variable domain reads DVKVTQSSRYLVKRTGEKVFLECVQDMDHENMFWYRQDPGLGLRLIYFSYDVKMKEKGDIPEGYSVSREKKERFSLILESASTNQTSMYLCASSLFGTHEQYFGPGTRLTVT.

This chain uses TRBV5-1 with TRBJ1-2; D perhaps matches TRBD1 (6 bases). Germline CDR1 reads SGHRS; CDR2 reads YFSETQ. The ends were cut back, 0 bases at V and 11 bases at J, with 20 bases in the middle. This CDR3 contains 15 residues. CDR3 protein: CASSLVGGPNIGYTF. The CDR3 bases are TGCGCCAGCAGCTTGGTTGGGGGCCCGAATATAGGTTACACCTTC.

This chain connects TRBV6-1 to TRBJ2-3, with 10 bases lining up with TRBD1. Germline V gives CDR1 MNHNS, CDR2 SASEGT. J gave up 0 bases and V 5 bases, and 2 bases lay outside the gene matches. This CDR3 spans 15 amino acids. CDR3 protein: CASSRQGASTDTQYF. The CDR3 DNA follows: TGTGCCAGCAGTAGACAGGGGGCTAGCACAGATACGCAGTATTTT.

The sample holds a few counts of this clone. The chain couples TRBV28 to TRBJ1-5; D is possibly TRBD1 (5 bases). The CDR3 consists of 16 residues. Trimming removed 1 base from V and 6 bases from J, with 16 bases in between. Germline V gene lookup returns CDR1 MDHEN and CDR2 SYDVKM. The CDR3 DNA follows: TGTGCCAGCAGTTTATTGGGCGGGGGGTACGGTCAGCCCCAGCATTTT. It is translated as CASSLLGGGYGQPQHF.

The rearrangement joins TRBV7-3 to TRBJ2-5; a possible D gene is TRBD1 (6 bases). This CDR3 is 15 amino acids long. CDR1 and CDR2 (germline): SGHTA, FQGTGA. V was shortened by 5 bases and J by 5 bases, with 18 bases between the two germline ends. The CDR3 region is CASSPSLGARETQYF. CDR3 nucleotide sequence: TGTGCCAGCAGCCCCTCTTTGGGGGCCAGGGAGACCCAGTACTTC.

The chain couples TRBV18 to TRBJ2-3; 10 nucleotides align to TRBD2. Germline V CDR1 and CDR2: KGHSH, LQKENI. This CDR3 contains 17 residues. With V trimmed by 4 bases and J by 2 bases, 9 bases remained unmatched. DNA for the CDR3: TGTGCCAGCTCACTTAGCGGGGGGACACTCGACACAGATACGCAGTATTTT. It yields the protein CASSLSGGTLDTDTQYF.

The V and J genes are TRBV14 and TRBJ1-2; D is undetermined. Trimming removed 1 base from V and 2 bases from J, with 2 bases in between. The CDR3 loop spans 12 amino acids. From germline, CDR1 is SGHDN and CDR2 FVKESK. The CDR3 spells CASSQANYGYTF. The CDR3 DNA sequence: TGTGCCAGCAGCCAAGCGAACTATGGCTACACCTTC. The complete variable domain, with remaining parts taken from reference TRBV14 and TRBJ1-2, reads EAGVTQFPSHSVIEKGQTVTLRCDPISGHDNLYWYRRVMGKEIKFLLHFVKESKQDESGMPNNRFLAERTGGTYSTLKVQPAELEDSGVYFCASSQANYGYTFGSGTRLTVV.

The V gene is TRBV7-6, the J gene TRBJ1-1; D unclear. Trimming stripped 1 base from V and 0 bases from J, with 6 bases between. The CDR3 is 14 residues long. Looked up from germline, CDR1 is SGHVS and CDR2 is FNYEAQ. The CDR3 nucleotides read TGTGCCAGCAGCTTAGAATCAGTGAACACTGAAGCTTTCTTT. This codes for CASSLESVNTEAFF.

V and J are TRBV7-9 and TRBJ1-1; 11 bases agree with TRBD1. The CDR3 runs 16 residues. Germline trimming cut 1 base from V and 0 bases from J; bases unmatched to any gene: 1. In germline, CDR1 is SEHNR, CDR2 FQNEAQ (reference sequence). CDR3 coding DNA: TGTGCCAGCAGCTTAGGGGACAGGGGGGTGAACACTGAAGCTTTCTTT. It codes for CASSLGDRGVNTEAFF.

In DNA form, the CDR3 reads TGCGCCAGCAGCCAAGGGACAGGGGGCGCGGAATCCTATAATTCACCCCTCCACTTT. Protein sequence: CASSQGTGGAESYNSPLHF. This chain joins TRBV4-1 and TRBJ1-6, with 11 positions matching TRBD1. Trimming took 1 base from V and 1 from J; bases not matched to a gene: 6. This CDR3 region has 19 residues. Germline values: CDR1 MGHRA, CDR2 YSYEKL.